The source of this TCR beta chain is a study of control samples from healthy donors and cancer patients. Trimming took off 6 bases at V and 0 bases at J, with 3 bases between the two ends. This CDR3 region has 13 residues. The germline V gene encodes CDR1 MNHEY and CDR2 SMNVEV (reference sequence). The assay was immunoSEQ multiplex PCR, and TCRdb's table has in-frame clones only and misses some. The sample contains approximately 82,000 clones, roughly 93% of which appear only once. Sequenced material: blood. The receptor's source is a woman younger than 35 in good health. The chain has TRBV27 and TRBJ1-6, with no clear D. This chain's CDR3 is CASRVSYNSPLHF. DNA for the CDR3: TGTGCCAGCAGGGTCTCCTATAATTCACCCCTCCACTTT.